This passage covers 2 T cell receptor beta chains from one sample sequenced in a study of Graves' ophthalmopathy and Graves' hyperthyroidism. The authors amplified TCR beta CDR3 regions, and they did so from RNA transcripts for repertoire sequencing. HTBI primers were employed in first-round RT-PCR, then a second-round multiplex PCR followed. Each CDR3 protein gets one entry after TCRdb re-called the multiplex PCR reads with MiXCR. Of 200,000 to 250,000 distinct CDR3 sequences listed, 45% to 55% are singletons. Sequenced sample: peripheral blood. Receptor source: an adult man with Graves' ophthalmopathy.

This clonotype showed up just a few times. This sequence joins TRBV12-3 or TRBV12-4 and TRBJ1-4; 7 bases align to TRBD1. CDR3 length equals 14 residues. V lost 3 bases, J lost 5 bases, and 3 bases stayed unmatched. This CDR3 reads CASSFDRVNEKLFF. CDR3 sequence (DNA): TGTGCCAGCAGTTTTGACAGGGTGAATGAAAAACTGTTTTTT.

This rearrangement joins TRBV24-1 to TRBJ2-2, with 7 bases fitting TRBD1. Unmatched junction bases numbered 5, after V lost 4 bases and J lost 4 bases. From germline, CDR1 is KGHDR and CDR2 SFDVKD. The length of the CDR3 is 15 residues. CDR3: CATSDYTGVTGELFF. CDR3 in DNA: TGTGCCACCAGTGACTATACAGGGGTCACCGGGGAGCTGTTTTTT.